Following are 26 T cell receptor beta chains from one sample sequenced in a study of blood T cell repertoires in COVID-19. TCRdb's copy holds only in-frame clones and misses some; the assay was immunoSEQ multiplex PCR. The top ten clones hold around 3.3% of a sample with under 300,000 clones, around 86% of them seen once. The sequencing sample was made of PBMCs or T cells enriched from blood (not recorded which). These receptors came from a woman in her 40s with acute COVID-19.

The chain is built from TRBV2 and TRBJ2-7, with TRBD1 as a possible D gene (7 bases). Germline CDR1 reads SNHLY; CDR2 reads FYNNEI. This CDR3 is 15 amino acids long. The V end was cut by 3 bases, the J end by 12 bases, with 24 bases between. The CDR3 DNA reads as TGTGCCAGCAGTGACTCCCGACAGGGAGGACTTCCCCCGTACTTC. Its translation: CASSDSRQGGLPPYF.

V gene TRBV11-1 combines with J gene TRBJ2-1; 8 bases line up with TRBD2. V was pared by 4 bases and J by 6 bases, with 11 bases of the junction left unmatched. Germline values: CDR1 SGHAT, CDR2 FQDESV (reference sequence). CDR3 length: 16 amino acids. The CDR3, as DNA: TGTGCCAGCAGCTCTTCATTAGCGGGAAGGTCCAATGAGCAGTTCTTC. Its protein product is CASSSSLAGRSNEQFF.

The chain links TRBV24-1 to TRBJ1-6; D is perhaps TRBD1 (6 bases). V was trimmed by 1 base and J by 0 bases, leaving 15 bases between them. This CDR3 comprises 19 residues. Germline-derived CDR1 and CDR2 are KGHDR and SFDVKD. CDR3 DNA: TGTGCCACCAGTGATTTTATGCTAACAGGGAGCTCCTATAATTCACCCCTCCACTTT. It encodes CATSDFMLTGSSYNSPLHF.

This chain joins TRBV7-3 and TRBJ2-7; the D is unclear. Germline V lookup: CDR1 SGHTA, CDR2 FQGTGA. The CDR3 is 14 residues long. V shed 1 base and J shed 0 bases, with 7 bases lying between them. The CDR3 here is CASSLIPSSYEQYF. CDR3 sequence (DNA): TGTGCCAGCAGCTTAATCCCTAGCTCCTACGAGCAGTACTTC.

V gene TRBV5-1 combines with J gene TRBJ1-4; D call uncertain. CDR1 is SGHRS and CDR2 is YFSETQ in the germline V gene. V was trimmed by 2 bases and J by 7 bases, leaving 12 bases between them. This CDR3 contains 14 residues. CDR3 in amino acids: CASSLSLVGEKLFF. CDR3 bases: TGCGCCAGCAGCTTAAGTCTCGTCGGTGAAAAACTGTTTTTT.

The chain has TRBV7-3 and TRBJ2-3; 10 bases are a match to TRBD2. CDR1 and CDR2 (germline): SGHTA, FQGTGA. This CDR3 has 19 amino acids. V dropped 2 bases and J dropped 2; count of bases not matched to a gene: 13. CDR3 sequence reads: CASSLSLAGLASPTDTQYF. CDR3 DNA: TGTGCCAGCAGCTTATCACTAGCGGGATTGGCGTCCCCCACAGATACGCAGTATTTT.

V and J are TRBV27 and TRBJ2-1; 14 nucleotides align to TRBD2. The germline V gene encodes CDR1 MNHEY and CDR2 SMNVEV (reference sequence). Losses at the gene ends were 1 base for V and 2 bases for J; bases not matched to a gene: 7. The CDR3 length is 19 residues. As DNA, the CDR3 is TGTGCCAGCAGTTTATACGGGACTAGCGGGAGACTCACCTACAATGAGCAGTTCTTC. Translating it yields CASSLYGTSGRLTYNEQFF.

The chain carries TRBV27 and TRBJ2-2; D uncertain. Germline CDR1 MNHEY, CDR2 SMNVEV (reference sequence). The CDR3 covers 14 residues. V lost 5 bases, J lost 7 bases, and 14 bases lay in between. CDR3: CASSGDMGFGELFF. The CDR3 DNA reads as TGTGCCAGCAGTGGAGATATGGGTTTCGGGGAGCTGTTTTTT.

This rearrangement joins TRBV9 to TRBJ1-5, with D perhaps TRBD1 (6 bases). This CDR3 has 17 amino acids. Germline V gene lookup returns CDR1 SGDLS and CDR2 YYNGEE. V lost 0 bases and J 0 bases, leaving 13 bases between the germline ends. CDR3 region: CASSVGDKSFSNQPQHF. The CDR3 DNA is TGTGCCAGCAGCGTAGGGGACAAGTCCTTTAGCAATCAGCCCCAGCATTTT.

This clone was observed once. The CDR3 reads CASSLRGERDYEQYF. The CDR3 coding sequence is TGTGCCAGCAGCTTAAGGGGGGAACGGGACTACGAGCAGTACTTC. This rearrangement joins TRBV7-3 to TRBJ2-7, with D possibly TRBD2 on 6 matching bases. CDR3 length: 15 residues. V was cut by 1 base and J by 3 bases, with 13 bases left in between. CDR1 and CDR2 (germline): SGHTA, FQGTGA.

The rearrangement links TRBV2 to TRBJ2-2; D unresolved. The CDR3 totals 13 residues. V lost 6 bases and J lost 5, with 10 bases in between. Germline V lookup: CDR1 SNHLY, CDR2 FYNNEI. This chain's CDR3 is CASSYGWTGELFF. The DNA for the CDR3 is TGTGCCAGCAGCTACGGGTGGACCGGGGAGCTGTTTTTT.

V is TRBV2 and J is TRBJ1-1, with D tentatively TRBD1 (5 bases). V lost 6 bases and J lost 0, with 11 bases in between. CDR1 SNHLY and CDR2 FYNNEI come from the germline V gene. The CDR3 is 14 amino acids. The CDR3 DNA is TGTGCCAGCAGGGGGGGTTCCTTGAACACTGAAGCTTTCTTT. The encoded protein is CASRGGSLNTEAFF. Complete variable domain (other parts from reference TRBV2 and TRBJ1-1): EPEVTQTPSHQVTQMGQEVILRCVPISNHLYFYWYRQILGQKVEFLVSFYNNEISEKSEIFDDQFSVERPDGSNFTLKIRSTKLEDSAMYFCASRGGSLNTEAFFGQGTRLTVV.

This clone was counted only a few times. This rearrangement joins TRBV6-5 to TRBJ2-1, with 7 bases fitting TRBD2. There are 13 residues in the CDR3. Looked up from germline, CDR1 is MNHEY and CDR2 is SVGAGI. The ends lost 7 bases at V and 8 bases at J; junction bases unmatched: 8. The CDR3 DNA reads TGTGCCAGCAACCCGACTAGCTTCTATGAGCAGTTCTTC. It specifies CASNPTSFYEQFF.

J is TRBJ2-5 and V is TRBV27, with TRBD2 identical over 10 bases. Germline V gives CDR1 MNHEY, CDR2 SMNVEV (reference sequence). This CDR3 spans 15 amino acids. V gave up 2 bases and J gave up 5 bases; unmatched junction bases: 5. For the CDR3, the DNA is TGTGCCAGCAGTTTAACTAGCGGGATGTTGGAGACCCAGTACTTC. Protein sequence: CASSLTSGMLETQYF.

This rearrangement joins TRBV5-1 to TRBJ1-2; 12 nucleotides align to TRBD1. Germline CDR1 and CDR2: SGHRS and YFSETQ. This CDR3 has 14 residues. V lost 3 bases to trimming and J lost 9 bases; unmatched junction nucleotides: 6. The DNA for the CDR3 is TGCGCCAGCAGCTGGGGACAGGGGGCTAGCAGCTACACCTTC. Its protein is CASSWGQGASSYTF.

The chain joins TRBV3-1 (or the pseudogene TRBV3-2) to TRBJ1-4; a possible D gene is TRBD1 (5 bases). The CDR3 loop spans 15 amino acids. The V end was cut by 5 bases, the J end by 4 bases, with 14 bases between. From germline, CDR1 is LGHDT and CDR2 YNNKEL (reference sequence). The CDR3 nucleotides read TGTGCCAGCAGCTTCCGGACACCAATTAATGAAAAACTGTTTTTT. Residues: CASSFRTPINEKLFF.

The gene calls are TRBV4-2 and TRBJ2-5; tentative D call: TRBD2 (6 bases). The CDR3 is 17 residues long. The germline CDR1 and CDR2 sequences are LGHNA and YNFKEQ. Trimming stripped 0 bases from V and 6 bases from J, with 20 bases between. The CDR3 DNA reads TGTGCCAGCAGCCAAGATCAATGGGGGGAGTCTGCAAAGACCCAGTACTTC. It translates to CASSQDQWGESAKTQYF.

This sequence joins TRBV5-1 and TRBJ2-1; 7 positions match TRBD2. Germline CDR1 reads SGHRS; CDR2 reads YFSETQ. V gave up 4 bases and J gave up 12 bases; unmatched junction bases: 7. CDR3 length equals 12 residues. CDR3 sequence reads: CASSVAGAGQFF. The CDR3 region has the DNA TGCGCCAGCAGCGTAGCGGGCGCCGGGCAGTTCTTC.

V and J are TRBV5-4 and TRBJ2-1, with D possibly TRBD1 on 6 matching bases. The CDR3 runs 16 residues. V was pared by 4 bases and J by 0 bases, with 14 bases between. Per the germline V gene, CDR1 is SGHNT and CDR2 is YYREEE (reference sequence). Here the CDR3 DNA reads TGTGCCAGCAGCCCCTCGGGACATCTCTCCTACAATGAGCAGTTCTTC. The encoded protein is CASSPSGHLSYNEQFF.

V gene TRBV3-1 (or the pseudogene TRBV3-2) combines with J gene TRBJ2-3; no clear D gene. V was clipped by 1 base and J by 0 bases, with 11 bases between them. Germline values: CDR1 LGHDT, CDR2 YNNKEL (reference sequence). There are 16 residues in the CDR3. CDR3 nucleotides: TGTGCCAGCAGCCAAGCGACAACGTATAGCACAGATACGCAGTATTTT. Translation gives CASSQATTYSTDTQYF.

This chain links TRBV7-3 with TRBJ2-2; 9 positions match TRBD2. The CDR3 covers 16 residues. Germline V lookup: CDR1 SGHTA, CDR2 FQGTGA. J gave up 5 bases and V 1 base, and 5 bases lay outside the gene matches. CDR3: CASSLMAGGDTGELFF. Written as DNA, the CDR3 is TGTGCCAGCAGCTTAATGGCGGGAGGGGATACCGGGGAGCTGTTTTTT. The complete variable domain, with remaining parts taken from reference TRBV7-3 and TRBJ2-2, reads GAGVSQTPSNKVTEKGKYVELRCDPISGHTALYWYRQSLGQGPEFLIYFQGTGAADDSGLPNDRFFAVRPEGSVSTLKIQRTERGDSAVYLCASSLMAGGDTGELFFGEGSRLTVL.

The chain employs TRBV19 and TRBJ1-5, with a tentative D call TRBD1 (5 bases). The CDR3 has 15 amino acids. The V and J ends lost 7 bases and 4 bases respectively, with 17 bases between them. Germline assignment: CDR1 LNHDA and CDR2 SQIVND (reference sequence). DNA of the CDR3: TGTGCCAGTAACTCAGTCAGGGTACGGAATCAGCCCCAGCATTTT. It codes for CASNSVRVRNQPQHF.

This clone occurred a few times. J is TRBJ1-1 and V is TRBV5-1; D is ambiguous. Germline V gene lookup returns CDR1 SGHRS and CDR2 YFSETQ. V was shortened by 4 bases and J by 2 bases, with 15 bases between the two germline ends. The length of the CDR3 is 15 residues. CDR3 amino acids: CASSPVDGANTEAFF. In nucleotides, the CDR3 is TGCGCCAGCAGCCCGGTCGATGGAGCAAACACTGAAGCTTTCTTT.

The J gene is TRBJ2-7, the V gene TRBV9, with TRBD1 identical over 8 bases. The CDR3 consists of 15 residues. The ends lost 0 bases at V and 3 bases at J; junction bases unmatched: 5. The germline V gene encodes CDR1 SGDLS and CDR2 YYNGEE. The CDR3 reads CASSVEGDRNYEQYF. As DNA, the CDR3 is TGTGCCAGCAGCGTAGAAGGGGACAGGAACTACGAGCAGTACTTC.

V is TRBV21-1 and J is TRBJ1-5. TRBV21-1 has pseudogene status. This CDR3 comprises 18 residues. The CDR3 sequence is CASSKPERAKRGNQPQHF. The CDR3 nucleotides are TGTGCCAGCAGCAAACCCGAAAGAGCCAAGAGGGGCAATCAGCCCCAGCATTTT.

The chain employs TRBV11-3 and TRBJ1-1, with TRBD1 matching over 7 bases. This CDR3 has 14 amino acids. Trimming removed 4 bases from V and 5 bases from J; junction bases left unmatched: 7. Germline CDR1 and CDR2: SGHNT and YENEEA. The CDR3 sequence: CASSSTGEGTEAFF. In DNA form, the CDR3 reads TGTGCCAGCAGCTCCACAGGGGAAGGAACTGAAGCTTTCTTT. Complete variable domain (other parts from reference TRBV11-3 and TRBJ1-1): EAGVVQSPRYKIIEKKQPVAFWCNPISGHNTLYWYLQNLGQGPELLIRYENEEAVDDSQLPKDRFSAERLKGVDSTLKIQPAELGDSAVYLCASSSTGEGTEAFFGQGTRLTVV.